This T cell receptor (beta chain) was recorded in a study of blood T cell repertoires in COVID-19. V trimming: 5 bases; J trimming: 2 bases; junction bases outside the gene matches: 3. This CDR3 region has 13 residues. In germline, CDR1 is MNHEY, CDR2 SVGEGT. As originally analysed: Reference gene primer amplification gave nucleated cell count estimates. TCRdb's table, derived via immunoSEQ multiplex PCR, lists solely in-frame clones and lacks some. The V and J calls and the clone size are those of that table, but D and trimming were determined from the DNA. The data show hundreds of thousands of clones, approximately 90% seen once.

The sample consisted of peripheral blood. The chain carries TRBV6-2 or TRBV6-3 and TRBJ2-7; TRBD2 agrees at 7 bases. The sequence was collected from a woman in her late teens or twenties who had recovered from COVID-19. DNA of the CDR3: TGTGCCAGCAGTGCAACTAGCGCCTACGAGCAGTACGTC. Protein: CASSATSAYEQYV.